This T cell receptor beta chain comes out of a study of T-cell reconstitution after alpha-beta-depleted transplantation in children. This clonotype was counted a few times. The CDR3 loop spans 16 amino acids. Germline-derived CDR1 and CDR2 are MDHEN and SYDVKM. The junction had 7 bases not matched to a gene; V was cut back by 4 bases and J by 1 base. Unique molecular identifiers were built into the TCRbeta library. TCRdb re-derived calls from the PCR reads in MiXCR, one entry per CDR3 protein. The sample holds about 300,000 distinct CDR3 sequences, 9.5% to 13% seen once. The J gene is TRBJ2-7, the V gene TRBV28, with 10 bases matching TRBD1. The sequence was obtained from a boy less than two years old with acute myeloid leukemia, due to receive a stem cell transplant. The specimen was PBMCs, collected before TCRalphabeta/CD19-depleted stem cell transplant. CDR3 nucleotides: TGTGCCAGCAGTTCGGCGGGACAGGGGTCATCCTACGAGCAGTACTTC. Amino acid sequence: CASSSAGQGSSYEQYF. The full variable domain, rest sourced from reference TRBV28 and TRBJ2-7, is DVKVTQSSRYLVKRTGEKVFLECVQDMDHENMFWYRQDPGLGLRLIYFSYDVKMKEKGDIPEGYSVSREKKERFSLILESASTNQTSMYLCASSSAGQGSSYEQYFGPGTRLTVT.